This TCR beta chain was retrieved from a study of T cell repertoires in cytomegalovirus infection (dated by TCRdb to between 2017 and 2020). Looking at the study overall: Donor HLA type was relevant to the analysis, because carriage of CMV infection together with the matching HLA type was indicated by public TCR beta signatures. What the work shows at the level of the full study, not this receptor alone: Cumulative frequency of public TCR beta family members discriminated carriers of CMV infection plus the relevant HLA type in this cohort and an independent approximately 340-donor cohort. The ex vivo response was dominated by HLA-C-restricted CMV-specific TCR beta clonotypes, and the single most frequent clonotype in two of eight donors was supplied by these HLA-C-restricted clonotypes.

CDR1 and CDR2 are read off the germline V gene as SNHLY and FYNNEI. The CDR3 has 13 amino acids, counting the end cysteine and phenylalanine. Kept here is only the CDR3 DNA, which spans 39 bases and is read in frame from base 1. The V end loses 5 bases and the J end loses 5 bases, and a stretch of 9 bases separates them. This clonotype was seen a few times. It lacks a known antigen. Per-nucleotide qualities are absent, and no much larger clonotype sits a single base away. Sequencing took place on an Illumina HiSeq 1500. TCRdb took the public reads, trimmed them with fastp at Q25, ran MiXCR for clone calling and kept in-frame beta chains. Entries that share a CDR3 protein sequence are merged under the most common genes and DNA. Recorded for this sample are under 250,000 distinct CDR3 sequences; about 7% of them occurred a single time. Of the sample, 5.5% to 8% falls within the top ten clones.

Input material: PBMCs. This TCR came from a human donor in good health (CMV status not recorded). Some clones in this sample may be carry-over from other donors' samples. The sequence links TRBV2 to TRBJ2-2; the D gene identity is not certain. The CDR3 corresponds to CASSNGLTGELFF. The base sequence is TGTGCCAGCAGTAACGGGTTGACCGGGGAGCTGTTTTTT.